This T cell receptor beta chain came from a study of T cell changes during pregnancy in multiple sclerosis. Here immunoSEQ multiplex PCR was the method, and the copy in TCRdb shows in-frame clones only, minus some. The table has roughly 38,000 clones, more than 75% seen once. The source was CD4+ T cells from peripheral blood mononuclear cells, collected in the second trimester of pregnancy. The source is a female donor in good health, enrolled as a control in a pregnancy study.

Written as DNA, the CDR3 is TGTGCCACCAACCGACAGGCCCAAAGCACAGATACGCAGTATTTT. Translating gives CATNRQAQSTDTQYF. The rearrangement uses TRBV10-3 and TRBJ2-3; D may be TRBD1 (6 bases). The germline V gene has CDR1 ENHRY and CDR2 SYGVKD. V lost 10 bases, J lost 0 bases, and 17 bases lay in between. CDR3 length: 15 amino acids.